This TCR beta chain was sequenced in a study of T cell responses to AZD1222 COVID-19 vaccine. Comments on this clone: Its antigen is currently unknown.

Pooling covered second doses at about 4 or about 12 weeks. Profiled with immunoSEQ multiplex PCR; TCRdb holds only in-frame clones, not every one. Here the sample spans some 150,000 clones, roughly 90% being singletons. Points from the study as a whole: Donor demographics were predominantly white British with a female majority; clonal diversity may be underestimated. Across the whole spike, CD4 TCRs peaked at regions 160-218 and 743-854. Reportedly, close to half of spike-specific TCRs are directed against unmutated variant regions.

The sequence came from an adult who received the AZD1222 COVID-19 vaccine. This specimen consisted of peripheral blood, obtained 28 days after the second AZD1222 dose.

CDR3 DNA: TGCGCCAGCAGCTACCTTTCGGGGCGAGCTGAAGCTTTCTTT. It translates to CASSYLSGRAEAFF. The chain recombines TRBV4-1 with TRBJ1-1; possible D gene TRBD1, 5 bases. This CDR3 contains 14 residues. Germline V gene sequence: CDR1 MGHRA, CDR2 YSYEKL. Between the trimmed V and J ends, which lost 5 bases and 6 bases, there was a span of 16 bases.